Only a few counts were recorded for the clone carrying this T cell receptor (beta chain). Its antigen is not known. The CDR3 runs to 18 residues. The V and J ends lost 0 bases and 0 bases, in that order; junction bases with no gene match: 3. The germline V gene encodes CDR1 SGDLS and CDR2 YYNGEE. Among the donors, all were healthy bone marrow donors. The data were taken from a study of cytomegalovirus exposure and HLA in healthy donors. General study findings and limits: Most likely, a cluster of highly shared sequence variants arose as a sequencing artifact. There were some V segments, including TRBV6-2 and TRBV6-3, excluded as indistinguishable. Overall, 164 TCR beta chains were annotated as cytomegalovirus-associated.

In the PCR, 60 Vbeta and 13 Jbeta primers were used. Sequenced by immunoSEQ multiplex PCR; TCRdb stores in-frame clones only, minus some. The repertoire has 150,000 to 200,000 clones, approximately 80% of them found once; the top ten carry around 7%. Sequenced input: PBMCs. The chain carries TRBV9 and TRBJ2-2, with TRBD2 matching 12 bases. The receptor's source is a male donor in good health and CMV-seropositive. For the CDR3, the DNA is TGTGCCAGCAGCGTAGGACCTAGCGGGGGGGCGAACACCGGGGAGCTGTTTTTT. Translated: CASSVGPSGGANTGELFF.